The clone carrying this TCR beta chain was counted many times. No antigen is known for it. CDR3 size: 16 residues. In germline, CDR1 is SGHTA, CDR2 FQGNSA. V was clipped by 6 bases and J by 1 base; unmatched bases: 9. The data were obtained in a study of post-analysis software for immune sequencing data. Background on the study: Patients had relapsing-remitting, secondary progressive or progressive-relapsing multiple sclerosis; some lacked subtype.

Incorporated into the TCR beta cDNA libraries were unique molecular identifiers, which served to reduce PCR and sequencing biases. cDNA molecules numbering 450,000 to 650,000 came from roughly 1.1 to 9.2 million T cells. Each CDR3 protein is one row after TCRdb ran MiXCR on the PCR reads. The table records under 200,000 distinct CDR3 sequences, 29% of them present only once. Study-wide findings and caveats: Under the F measure, samples that were prepared in one batch clustered strongly together. In patients, TRBV5-6, TRBV5-1 and TRBV20-1 belonged to roughly 5 TRBV segments found more frequently than in controls. Controls' normalized Chao1 diversity significantly exceeded that of multiple sclerosis patients.

The sequence was obtained from a girl aged 2-17 years with multiple sclerosis. This chain connects TRBV7-2 to TRBJ2-3; 8 bases are a match to TRBD2. Source material: blood. CDR3 bases: TGTGCCAGCAGTATAGCGGGGACTAGGGGCACAGATACGCAGTATTTT. As protein: CASSIAGTRGTDTQYF.